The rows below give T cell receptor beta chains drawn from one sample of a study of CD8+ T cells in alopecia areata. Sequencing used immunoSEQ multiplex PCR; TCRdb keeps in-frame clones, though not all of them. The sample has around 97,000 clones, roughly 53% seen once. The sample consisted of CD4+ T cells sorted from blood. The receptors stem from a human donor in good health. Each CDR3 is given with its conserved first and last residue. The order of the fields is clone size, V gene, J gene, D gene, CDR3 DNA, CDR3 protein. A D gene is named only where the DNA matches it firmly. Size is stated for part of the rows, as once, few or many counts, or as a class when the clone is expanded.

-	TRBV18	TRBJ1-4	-	TGTGCCAGCTCACCCCCTCCAGGTCTCCATAGTCGGGCAACTAATGAAAAACTGTTTTTT	CASSPPPGLHSRATNEKLFF
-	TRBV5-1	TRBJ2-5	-	TGCGCCAGCAGCTTGGGGTCAGAAGAGACCCAGTACTTC	CASSLGSEETQYF
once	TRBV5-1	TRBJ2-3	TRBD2	TGCGCCAGCAGCTTGGGACTAGCGGGGAGGGATACGCAGTATTTT	CASSLGLAGRDTQYF
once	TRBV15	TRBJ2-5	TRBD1	TGTGCCACCAGCAGGGACAGGACTCAAGAGACCCAGTACTTC	CATSRDRTQETQYF
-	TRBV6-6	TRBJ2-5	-	TGTGCCAGCAGTTACCCGACGTGGTTTGAAGAGACCCAGTACTTC	CASSYPTWFEETQYF
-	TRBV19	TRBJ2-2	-	TGTGCCAGCAAACAGGGTACTCATGGGACCGGGGAGCTGTTTTTT	CASKQGTHGTGELFF
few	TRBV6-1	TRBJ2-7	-	TGTGCCAGCAGTGAAGTCACCCTCGGGGTCCCAACCTACGAGCAGTACTTC	CASSEVTLGVPTYEQYF
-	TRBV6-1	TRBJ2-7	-	TGTGCCAGCACTAACGGACAGTCCTACGAGCAGTACTTC	CASTNGQSYEQYF
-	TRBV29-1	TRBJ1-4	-	TGCAGCGTGGGATCCGGGGGAAAACTGTTTTTT	CSVGSGGKLFF
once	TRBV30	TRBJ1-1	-	TGTGCCTGGAGATTGGACGTCGGTGAAGCTTTCTTT	CAWRLDVGEAFF
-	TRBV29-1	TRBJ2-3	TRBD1	TGCAGCGTAACAGGGGGCAGACCAGATACGCAGTATTTT	CSVTGGRPDTQYF
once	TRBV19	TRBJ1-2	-	TGTGCCAGTAGTACTTCCCGGGAGTTACCCTATGGCTACACCTTC	CASSTSRELPYGYTF
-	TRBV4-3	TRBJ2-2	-	TGCGCCAGCAGCCAAGAAGGTGCTGCGAACACCGGGGAGCTGTTTTTT	CASSQEGAANTGELFF
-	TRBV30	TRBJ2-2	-	TGTGCCTGGAGTGAACGGTGGGGTAGGAACACCGGGGAGCTGTTTTTT	CAWSERWGRNTGELFF
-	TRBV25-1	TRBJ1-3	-	TGTGCCAGCAGTGAACATAGCTCTCCTGGAAACACCATATATTTT	CASSEHSSPGNTIYF
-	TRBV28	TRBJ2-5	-	TGTGCCAGCAGTTTCCAGGGGCCGAAGGAGACCCAGTACTTC	CASSFQGPKETQYF
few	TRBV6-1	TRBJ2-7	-	TGTGCCTCCAGTGGCCAGGGGTTATCCTACGAGCAGTACTTC	CASSGQGLSYEQYF
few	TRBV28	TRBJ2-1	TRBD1	TGTGCCAGCCAACCGGGACAGGGCTATGAGCAGTTCTTC	CASQPGQGYEQFF
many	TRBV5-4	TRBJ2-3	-	TGTGCCAGCAGCTTGGAGCGGATCCCTAGCACAGATACGCAGTATTTT	CASSLERIPSTDTQYF
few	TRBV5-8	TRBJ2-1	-	TGTGCCAGCAGCTTGGAGGGGAACCTAAAAAATGAGCAGTTCTTC	CASSLEGNLKNEQFF
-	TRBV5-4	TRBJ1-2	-	TGTGCCAGCAGCTTTAGGGGCTCTTATGGCTACACCTTC	CASSFRGSYGYTF
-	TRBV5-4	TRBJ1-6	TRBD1	TGTGCCAGCAGCTTGGGACAGGGGGCGCGATCACCCCTCCACTTT	CASSLGQGARSPLHF
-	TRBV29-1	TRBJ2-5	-	TGCAGCGTCGAGAGCACAGGGAGACAGACCCAGTACTTC	CSVESTGRQTQYF
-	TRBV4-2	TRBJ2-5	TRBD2	TGTGCCAGCAGCCGACTAGCCGAAGAGACCCAGTACTTC	CASSRLAEETQYF
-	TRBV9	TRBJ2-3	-	TGTGCCAGCAGCGCCTTTGTAGATACGCAGTATTTT	CASSAFVDTQYF
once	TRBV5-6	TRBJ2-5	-	TGTGCCAGCAGCTTGGTAGCCGGGGGGACCCAGTACTTC	CASSLVAGGTQYF
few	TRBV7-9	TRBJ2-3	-	TGTGCCAGCAGCTTAGGTGGGGCGCAGTATTTT	CASSLGGAQYF
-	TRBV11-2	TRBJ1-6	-	TGTGCCAGCAGCGGAATCCCGGGACAAAGACCTTCACCCCTCCACTTT	CASSGIPGQRPSPLHF
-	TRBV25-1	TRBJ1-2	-	TGTGCCAGCAGCCGGGGGGATGGCTACACCTTC	CASSRGDGYTF
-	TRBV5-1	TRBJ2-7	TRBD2	TGCGCCAGCAACGCCTTGGCGGGGGGCGAAACCTACGAGCAGTACTTC	CASNALAGGETYEQYF
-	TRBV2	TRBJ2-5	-	TGTGCCAGCACCTCCCGGCCGGGGGGCACCTTAGCGCCCCAGTACTTC	CASTSRPGGTLAPQYF
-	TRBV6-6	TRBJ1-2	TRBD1	TGTGCCAGCAGTTCACTCCTGGGACAGGGGGGCTACACCTTC	CASSSLLGQGGYTF
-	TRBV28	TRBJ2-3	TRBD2	TGTGCCAGCGCCAGCGGGAGGACTCCTGCAGATACGCAGTATTTT	CASASGRTPADTQYF
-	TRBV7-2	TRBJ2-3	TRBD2	TGTGCCAGCAGCCCTCAACTAGCGGGGGGAAAAACAGATACGCAGTATTTT	CASSPQLAGGKTDTQYF
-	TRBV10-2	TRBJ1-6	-	TGCGCCAGCAGTGCTCAGGGGCCTTCACCCCTCCACTTT	CASSAQGPSPLHF
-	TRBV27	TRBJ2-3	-	TGTGCCAGCAGTTTATCGGGGCGTAGCACAGATACGCAGTATTTT	CASSLSGRSTDTQYF
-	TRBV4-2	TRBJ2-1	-	TGTGCCAGCAGCCAAGATAGAGGGAGCTCCTCCTACAATGAGCAGTTCTTC	CASSQDRGSSSYNEQFF
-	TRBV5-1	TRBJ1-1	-	TGCGCCAGCAGCCGACTGGACAACTCTGAAGCTTTCTTT	CASSRLDNSEAFF
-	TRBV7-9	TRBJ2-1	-	TGTGCCAGCAGCCGTGACGGTGAGCAGTTCTTC	CASSRDGEQFF
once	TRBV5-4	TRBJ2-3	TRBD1	TGTGCCAGCAGCCGGGACAGGGTCAGGGCAGATACGCAGTATTTT	CASSRDRVRADTQYF
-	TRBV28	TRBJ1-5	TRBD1	TGTGCCAGCAGACCAGGGACAGCCCCGTATAGCAATCAGCCCCAGCATTTT	CASRPGTAPYSNQPQHF
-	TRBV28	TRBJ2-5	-	TGTGCCAGCAGTTTACGTGCCCGGCGGGCTCAGTACTTC	CASSLRARRAQYF
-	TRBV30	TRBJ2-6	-	TGTGCCTGGATCTCTGGGCAGGGGCTGGCTGGGGCCAACGTCCTGACTTTC	CAWISGQGLAGANVLTF
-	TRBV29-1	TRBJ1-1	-	TGCAGCGTTGTTGGATCGGGAGAGAACACTGAAGCTTTCTTT	CSVVGSGENTEAFF
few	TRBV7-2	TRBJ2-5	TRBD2	TGTGCCAGCAGCTTAGCAAAGACTAGCGGGGGGCCCCAAGAGACCCAGTACTTC	CASSLAKTSGGPQETQYF
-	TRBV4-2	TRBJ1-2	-	TGTGCCAGCAGCCAAGTCGGGGATGGCTACACCTTC	CASSQVGDGYTF
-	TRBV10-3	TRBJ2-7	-	TGTGCCATTAAACAGGGACTCACCTACGAGCAGTACTTC	CAIKQGLTYEQYF
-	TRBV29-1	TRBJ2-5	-	TGCACCATTACAAGGTACCCGTCGGAGACCCAGTACTTC	CTITRYPSETQYF
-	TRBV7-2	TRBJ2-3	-	TGTGCCAGCAGGAGGGAAACAGGCGCAGATACGCAGTATTTT	CASRRETGADTQYF
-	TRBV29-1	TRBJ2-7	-	TGCAGCGTATCGACGGGACATCCTCGGGAGCAGTACTTC	CSVSTGHPREQYF